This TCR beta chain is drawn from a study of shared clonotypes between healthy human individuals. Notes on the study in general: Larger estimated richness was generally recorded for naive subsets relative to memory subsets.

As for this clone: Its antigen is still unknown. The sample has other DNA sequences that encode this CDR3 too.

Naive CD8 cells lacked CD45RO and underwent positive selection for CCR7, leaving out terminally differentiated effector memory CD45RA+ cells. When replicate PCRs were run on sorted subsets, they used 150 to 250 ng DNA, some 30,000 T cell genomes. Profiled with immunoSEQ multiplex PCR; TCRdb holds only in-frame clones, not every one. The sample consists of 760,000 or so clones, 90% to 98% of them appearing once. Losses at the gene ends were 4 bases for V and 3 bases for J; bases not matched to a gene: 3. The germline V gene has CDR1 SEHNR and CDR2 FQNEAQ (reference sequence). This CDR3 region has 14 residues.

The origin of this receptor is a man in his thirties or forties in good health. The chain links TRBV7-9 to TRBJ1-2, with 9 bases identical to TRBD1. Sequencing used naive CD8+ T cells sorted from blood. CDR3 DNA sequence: TGTGCCAGCAGCTCGACAGGGGGGGACTATGGCTACACCTTC. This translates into CASSSTGGDYGYTF.